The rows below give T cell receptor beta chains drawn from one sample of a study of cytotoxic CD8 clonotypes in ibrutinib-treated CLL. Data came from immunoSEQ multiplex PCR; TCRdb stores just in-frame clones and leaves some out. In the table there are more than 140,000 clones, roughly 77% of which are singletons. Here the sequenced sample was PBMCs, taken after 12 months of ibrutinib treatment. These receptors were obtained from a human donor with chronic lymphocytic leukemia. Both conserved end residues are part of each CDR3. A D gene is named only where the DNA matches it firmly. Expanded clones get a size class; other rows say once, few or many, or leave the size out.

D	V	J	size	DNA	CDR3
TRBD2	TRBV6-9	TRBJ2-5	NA	TGTGCCAGCAGTTGTTATCTCTTGGTAGCGGGGGGGGGCGAGACCCAGTACTTC	CASSCYLLVAGGGETQYF
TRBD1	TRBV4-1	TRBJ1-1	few	TGCGCCAGCAGCCCAACAGGGGCGAACACTGAAGCTTTCTTT	CASSPTGANTEAFF
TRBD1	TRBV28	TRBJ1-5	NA	TGTGCCAGCAGTCCGGGACAGGATCGTCAGCCCCAGCATTTT	CASSPGQDRQPQHF
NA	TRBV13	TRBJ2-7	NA	TGTGCCAGCAGCGCCCCGGATTACTCCTACGAGCAGTACTTC	CASSAPDYSYEQYF
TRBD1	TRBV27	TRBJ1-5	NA	TGTGCCAGCAGGATACAGGGGATGGGACAGCCCCAGCATTTT	CASRIQGMGQPQHF
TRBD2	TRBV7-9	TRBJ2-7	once	TGTGCCAGCAGCTTATCCGGGACTAGCGGCTACGAGCAGTACTTC	CASSLSGTSGYEQYF
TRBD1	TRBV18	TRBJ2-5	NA	TGTGCCAGCTCGCCAGGGACAGAACGGGAGACCCAGTACTTC	CASSPGTERETQYF
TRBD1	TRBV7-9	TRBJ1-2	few	TGCGCCAGCAGCCAAGACAGGGTCAACTATGGCTACACCTTC	CASSQDRVNYGYTF
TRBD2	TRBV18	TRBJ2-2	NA	TGTGCCAGCTCACCAGGCCAAGCGGGAGCAACCGGGGAGCTGTTTTTT	CASSPGQAGATGELFF
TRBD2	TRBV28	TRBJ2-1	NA	TGTGCCAGCAGACCCCCCGGCGGGACTAGCGGGGGGGCCCTAAATGAGCAGTTCTTC	CASRPPGGTSGGALNEQFF
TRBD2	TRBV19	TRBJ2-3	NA	TGTGCCAGTAGTGCGATACCTTCTAGCGGGAGTGAGACAGATACGCAGTATTTT	CASSAIPSSGSETDTQYF
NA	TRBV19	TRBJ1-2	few	TGTGCCAGTACCCGACAGGCTCTCAACTATGGCTACACCTTC	CASTRQALNYGYTF
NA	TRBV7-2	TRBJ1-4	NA	TGTGCCAGCAGCTTAGACCGTGTGTCTAATGAAAAACTGTTTTTT	CASSLDRVSNEKLFF
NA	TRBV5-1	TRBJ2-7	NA	TGCGCCAGCAGCTCGGCGACTAGTACGGAGCAGTACTTC	CASSSATSTEQYF
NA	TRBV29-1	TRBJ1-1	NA	TGCAGCGTTGAAGATCGGGCGTTACCCCCGAACACTGAAGCTTTCTTT	CSVEDRALPPNTEAFF
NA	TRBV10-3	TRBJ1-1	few	TGTGCCATCAAGGAGGGGCCGGACACTGAAGCTTTCTTT	CAIKEGPDTEAFF
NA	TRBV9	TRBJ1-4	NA	TGTGCCAGCAGCGTAGCTTCCAGCATTAATGAAAAACTGTTTTTT	CASSVASSINEKLFF
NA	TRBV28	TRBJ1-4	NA	TGTGCCAGCAGTTTGAGTCCCACCGAGGAAAAACTGTTTTTT	CASSLSPTEEKLFF
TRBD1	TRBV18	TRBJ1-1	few	TGTGCCAGCTCACAAGGGACAGTGAACACTGAAGCTTTCTTT	CASSQGTVNTEAFF
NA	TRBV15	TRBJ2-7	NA	TGTGCCACCAGCAGAGACAGGGGACATTCGTACCACGAGCAGTACTTC	CATSRDRGHSYHEQYF
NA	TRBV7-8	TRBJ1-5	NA	TGTGCCAGCAGCTTAGACTCTTTGGGGCCCCAGCATTTT	CASSLDSLGPQHF
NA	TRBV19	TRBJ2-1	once	TGTGCCAGTAGTATTGGGGGTGGTGAGCAGTTCTTC	CASSIGGGEQFF
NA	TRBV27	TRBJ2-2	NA	TGTGCCAGCAGTTTCGGGGCCTCTTCCGGGGAGCTGTTTTTT	CASSFGASSGELFF
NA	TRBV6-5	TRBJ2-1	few	TGTGCCAGCAGTTACAGCTTCCAAAGCTCCTACAATGAGCAGTTCTTC	CASSYSFQSSYNEQFF
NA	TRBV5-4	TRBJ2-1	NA	TGTGCCAGCAGCTTTGGACAGACAGTCTACAATGAGCAGTTCTTC	CASSFGQTVYNEQFF
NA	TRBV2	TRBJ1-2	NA	TGTGCCAGCAGTGGAGCGGGAAGCTATGGCTACACCTTC	CASSGAGSYGYTF
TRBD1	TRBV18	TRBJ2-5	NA	TGTGCCAGCTCATATGACAGGGTTGGAGAGACCCAGTACTTC	CASSYDRVGETQYF
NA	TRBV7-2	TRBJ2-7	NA	TGTGCCAGCAGCTTAGGACTCCTAGCCTACGAGCAGTACTTC	CASSLGLLAYEQYF
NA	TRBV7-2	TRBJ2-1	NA	TGTGCCAGCAGCTTACTAGCACGCAATGAGCAGTTCTTC	CASSLLARNEQFF
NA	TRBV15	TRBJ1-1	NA	TGTGCCACCAGCAGTGCTACGGGCACACTACGGTCTTTCTTT	CATSSATGTLRSFF
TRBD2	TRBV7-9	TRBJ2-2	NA	TGTGCCAGCACCCTCTCGGCTAGCGGGGTCACCGGGGAGCTGTTTTTT	CASTLSASGVTGELFF
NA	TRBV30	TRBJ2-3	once	TGTGCCTGGAGCCCTCAGGCGGATACGCAGTATTTT	CAWSPQADTQYF
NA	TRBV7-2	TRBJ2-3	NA	TGTGCCAGCACCATTAGCGGATTAGAGCAGTATTTT	CASTISGLEQYF
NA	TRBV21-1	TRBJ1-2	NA	TGTGCCAGCAGCAAAGTACGGGGGGTCAATGGCTACACCTTC	CASSKVRGVNGYTF
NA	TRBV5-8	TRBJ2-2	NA	TGTGCCAGCAGACGCGGATACAACACCGGGGAGCTGTTTTTT	CASRRGYNTGELFF
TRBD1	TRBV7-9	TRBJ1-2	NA	TGTGCCAGCAGCTTAGCGGGACAGATTTATGGCTACACCTTC	CASSLAGQIYGYTF
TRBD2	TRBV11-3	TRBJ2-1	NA	TGTGCCAGCAGCTTTGGTGCGGGGGGTGAGCAGTTCTTC	CASSFGAGGEQFF
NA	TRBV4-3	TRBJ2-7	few	TGCGCCAGCAGCCAAGACAGGGGTTCGTCCTACGAGCAGTACTTC	CASSQDRGSSYEQYF
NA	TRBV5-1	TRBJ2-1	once	TGCGCCAGCAGAGGGGCTCTAGCTACCGACAATGAGCAGTTCTTC	CASRGALATDNEQFF
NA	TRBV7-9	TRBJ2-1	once	TGTGCCAGCAGCCCCTGGTTGGGTGAGCAGTTCTTC	CASSPWLGEQFF
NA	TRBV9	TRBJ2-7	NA	TGTGCCAGCAGCGTCGGACAGTGGTACGAGCAGTACTTC	CASSVGQWYEQYF
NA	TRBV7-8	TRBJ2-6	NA	TGTGCCAGCAGCTTAGTGTCGGGGAGCTCTGGGGCCAACGTCCTGACTTTC	CASSLVSGSSGANVLTF
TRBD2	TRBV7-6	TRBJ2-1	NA	TGTGCCGTTGGCATAGCGGGAGGGCCCCATGAGCAGTTCTTC	CAVGIAGGPHEQFF